The 10 T cell receptor beta chains reported below all come from one sample, sequenced in a study of blood T cell repertoires in COVID-19. Repertoires were generated with immunoSEQ multiplex PCR, while TCRdb's copy carries only in-frame clones and drops some. The table lists 60,000 to 80,000 clones, around 80% of them singletons. The material sequenced was PBMCs or T cells enriched from blood (not recorded which). The origin of the receptors is a woman aged 40-49 years with acute COVID-19.

The count of this clone is one. The rearrangement joins TRBV6-6 to TRBJ2-1; a possible D gene is TRBD2 (5 bases). Trimming shortened V by 7 bases and J by 2 bases, and 12 bases separated the two germline ends. The germline gives CDR1 MNHNY, CDR2 SVGAGI (reference sequence). The CDR3 extends over 14 amino acids. CDR3 sequence (DNA): TGTGCCAGCAACCCAACGGGAACCTACAATGAGCAGTTCTTC. Its translation: CASNPTGTYNEQFF.

V gene TRBV18 combines with J gene TRBJ2-3; a possible D gene is TRBD2 (6 bases). CDR1 is KGHSH and CDR2 is LQKENI in the germline V gene. V shed 3 bases and J shed 5 bases, with 18 bases lying between them. The CDR3 consists of 16 residues. The CDR3 coding sequence is TGTGCCAGCTCACCCGCCGGGGGAGTTGTCGTAGATACGCAGTATTTT. Amino acids: CASSPAGGVVVDTQYF. Full variable domain (missing parts from reference TRBV18 and TRBJ2-3): NAGVMQNPRHLVRRRGQEARLRCSPMKGHSHVYWYRQLPEEGLKFMVYLQKENIIDESGMPKERFSAEFPKEGPSILRIQQVVRGDSAAYFCASSPAGGVVVDTQYFGPGTRLTVL.

V is TRBV5-1 and J is TRBJ1-1, with TRBD1 identical over 7 bases. CDR3 length: 18 amino acids. The germline gives CDR1 SGHRS, CDR2 YFSETQ. V shed 2 bases, J shed 2 bases, and the junction held 15 bases outside the gene matches. The CDR3 region is CASSLGGQTYLGNTEAFF. In DNA form, the CDR3 reads TGCGCCAGCAGCTTAGGGGGACAGACATATCTGGGAAACACTGAAGCTTTCTTT.

The chain combines TRBV5-4 with TRBJ2-7, with D possibly matching TRBD2 (6 bases). There are 14 residues in the CDR3. Trimming stripped 0 bases from V and 6 bases from J, with 13 bases between. Germline V gene lookup returns CDR1 SGHNT and CDR2 YYREEE (reference sequence). CDR3: CASSLVGGGSEQYF. For the CDR3, the DNA is TGTGCCAGCAGCTTGGTGGGGGGTGGGTCCGAGCAGTACTTC.

CDR3 in DNA: TGTGCCAGCAGCTCCTCGACAGCTGACTATGGCTACACCTTC. This gives the protein CASSSSTADYGYTF. The V and J genes are TRBV5-4 and TRBJ1-2; TRBD1 might be the D (5 bases). Trimming shortened V by 3 bases and J by 3 bases, and 12 bases separated the two germline ends. CDR3 size: 14 residues. Germline CDR1 is SGHNT and CDR2 is YYREEE (reference sequence).

This chain connects TRBV6-6 to TRBJ1-2; tentatively, D is TRBD1 (5 bases). With 6 bases removed from V and 0 bases from J, the gap between germline ends came to 14 bases. Germline CDR1 reads MNHNY; CDR2 reads SVGAGI (reference sequence). The CDR3 consists of 15 residues. CDR3 loop: CASSGGPGANYGYTF. In DNA form, the CDR3 reads TGTGCCAGCAGCGGTGGTCCGGGGGCTAACTATGGCTACACCTTC.

V gene TRBV4-1 combines with J gene TRBJ2-7; a possible D gene is TRBD2 (6 bases). Germline loops: CDR1 MGHRA, CDR2 YSYEKL. V dropped 1 base and J dropped 2 bases, with 18 bases sitting between them. There are 17 residues in the CDR3. In DNA form, the CDR3 reads TGCGCCAGCAGCCAAGCAGGCCCCGAGCGGGCCCCCTACGAGCAGTACTTC. Translating gives CASSQAGPERAPYEQYF.

The chain combines TRBV19 with TRBJ1-1; D is unclear. The CDR3 length is 13 residues. Germline lookup yields CDR1 LNHDA and CDR2 SQIVND (reference sequence). Trimming pared 6 bases from V and 1 base from J, leaving 9 bases between. CDR3 coding DNA: TGTGCCAGTAGCCAACAGACGAACACTGAAGCTTTCTTT. Its translation is CASSQQTNTEAFF. The whole variable domain, remainder taken from reference TRBV19 and TRBJ1-1, is DGGITQSPKYLFRKEGQNVTLSCEQNLNHDAMYWYRQDPGQGLRLIYYSQIVNDFQKGDIAEGYSVSREKKESFPLTVTSAQKNPTAFYLCASSQQTNTEAFFGQGTRLTVV.

The chain links TRBV5-4 to TRBJ2-7; the D gene is possibly TRBD1 (5 bases). This CDR3 comprises 14 residues. Germline CDR1 is SGHNT and CDR2 is YYREEE (reference sequence). V lost 3 bases, J lost 1 base, and 11 bases lay in between. CDR3 sequence reads: CASSSGFNSYEQYF. In DNA form, the CDR3 reads TGTGCCAGCAGCTCAGGGTTCAATTCCTACGAGCAGTACTTC.

V usage is TRBV28 and J usage is TRBJ1-2, with D unresolved. The CDR3 length is 11 residues. V dropped 6 bases and J dropped 4 bases, with 6 bases sitting between them. Per the germline V gene, CDR1 is MDHEN and CDR2 is SYDVKM. CDR3 amino acids: CASRAPYGYTF. CDR3 coding DNA: TGTGCCAGCAGGGCTCCCTATGGCTACACCTTC.